The next 13 T cell receptor beta chains were all read from a single sample in a study of cytomegalovirus exposure and HLA in healthy donors. The PCR used 60 Vbeta and 13 Jbeta primers. This table comes from immunoSEQ multiplex PCR, and its TCRdb copy is limited to in-frame clones, with some not included. The table has roughly 120,000 clones, 74% seen once. The sequencing input was PBMCs. The source of these receptors is a woman aged 45 to 65 in good health and CMV-seropositive.

This clone was seen only once. This chain links TRBV6-1 with TRBJ2-2; 7 bases are shared with TRBD1. Germline loops: CDR1 MNHNS, CDR2 SASEGT. The V segment lost 8 bases and the J segment 0 bases; nucleotides outside the gene matches: 6. The CDR3 extends over 15 amino acids. The CDR3 nucleotides read TGTGCCAGCCGTCCCGGGACAGCGAACACCGGGGAGCTGTTTTTT. It is translated as CASRPGTANTGELFF.

The chain uses TRBV4-2 and TRBJ1-2, with 7 bases lining up with TRBD1. J gave up 1 base and V 5 bases, and 7 bases lay outside the gene matches. The CDR3 is 15 residues long. Germline CDR1 is LGHNA and CDR2 is YNFKEQ. This chain's CDR3 is CASSYGTVNNYGYTF. The CDR3 region has the DNA TGTGCCAGCAGCTACGGGACAGTGAATAACTATGGCTACACCTTC.

J is TRBJ2-5 and V is TRBV5-4; D perhaps matches TRBD1 (6 bases). The CDR3 length is 15 residues. Trimming left V 4 bases short and J 4 bases short, with 17 bases between. Germline CDR1 SGHNT, CDR2 YYREEE (reference sequence). The CDR3 region is CASSLGVRGRETQYF. CDR3 nucleotides: TGTGCCAGCAGCCTTGGTGTCAGGGGACGAGAGACCCAGTACTTC.

This chain uses TRBV7-8 with TRBJ2-5, with a weak D call TRBD2 (6 bases). The better agreement between TRBJ2-7 and the DNA end casts doubt on the J call. CDR3 length: 14 amino acids. Germline V gives CDR1 SGHVS, CDR2 FQNEAQ. This chain's CDR3 is CASSFNWGDYEQYF. The CDR3, as DNA: TGTGCCAGCAGTTTTAACTGGGGGGACTACGAGCAGTACTTC.

The chain links TRBV20-1 to TRBJ2-1; 12 bases fit TRBD2. Germline V gene sequence: CDR1 DFQATT, CDR2 SNEGSKA (reference sequence). Unmatched junction bases numbered 4, after V lost 6 bases and J lost 13 bases. The CDR3 totals 11 residues. CDR3 DNA: TGCAGTGCGTCTAGCGGGGGGGCCCAGTTCTTC. Translation gives CSASSGGAQFF.

This chain joins TRBV6-1 and TRBJ1-1; D is possibly TRBD1 (5 bases). Looked up from germline, CDR1 is MNHNS and CDR2 is SASEGT. The CDR3 is 17 amino acids. Trimming cost V 3 bases and J 1 base, with 18 bases left between them. Here the CDR3 DNA reads TGTGCCAGCAGTGACGCGGCAGGGATGAGTTGGAACACTGAAGCTTTCTTT. Amino acid sequence: CASSDAAGMSWNTEAFF.

The V call is TRBV23-1, the J call TRBJ2-1; D possibly corresponds to TRBD2 (5 bases). TRBV23-1 is classed as an ORF, of uncertain function. Trimming left V 2 bases short and J 8 bases short, with 10 bases between. This CDR3 region has 13 residues. CDR3 sequence reads: CASSQPSLHEQFF. CDR3 sequence (DNA): TGCGCCAGCAGTCAACCTAGCCTCCATGAGCAGTTCTTC.

The CDR3 loop is CASSQDRRWLAGGTYEQYF. In DNA form, the CDR3 reads TGTGCCAGCAGCCAAGACAGGAGGTGGTTAGCGGGGGGAACCTACGAGCAGTACTTC. This chain uses TRBV4-2 with TRBJ2-5, with 10 bases that match TRBD2. The end of the DNA is better explained by TRBJ2-7, so the J call may be wrong. This CDR3 has 19 amino acids. Germline V CDR1 and CDR2: LGHNA, YNFKEQ.

The chain joins TRBV19 to TRBJ2-4; D possibly corresponds to TRBD2 (5 bases). The CDR3 length is 15 residues. Germline lookup yields CDR1 LNHDA and CDR2 SQIVND (reference sequence). Trimming shortened V by 10 bases and J by 3 bases, and 19 bases separated the two germline ends. DNA of the CDR3: TGTGCCACCGAAAGCATGCAAGCGGACAAAAACATTCAGTACTTC. Its protein product is CATESMQADKNIQYF.

The V and J genes are TRBV5-4 and TRBJ2-1, with D maybe TRBD2 (6 bases). The germline V gene has CDR1 SGHNT and CDR2 YYREEE (reference sequence). The CDR3 is made up of 14 amino acids. The V end lost 3 bases, the J end lost 10 bases, and 17 bases lay between the germline ends. CDR3 sequence reads: CASSSTVRGGEQFF. CDR3 DNA: TGTGCCAGCAGCTCCACTGTTCGGGGAGGAGAGCAGTTCTTC.

The chain recombines TRBV29-1 with TRBJ1-2; 7 bases match TRBD1. V shed 6 bases and J 0 bases; nucleotides not matched to a gene: 10. Germline lookup yields CDR1 SQVTM and CDR2 ANQGSEA. The CDR3 runs to 15 residues. In DNA, the CDR3 is TGCAGCGTCGAGGGTCGACAGGGCTCTAACTATGGCTACACCTTC. As protein: CSVEGRQGSNYGYTF.

V usage is TRBV19 and J usage is TRBJ2-5; 11 positions agree with TRBD1. In germline, CDR1 is LNHDA, CDR2 SQIVND (reference sequence). V lost 5 bases to trimming and J lost 2 bases; unmatched junction nucleotides: 4. The CDR3 spans 15 residues. The CDR3 DNA sequence: TGTGCCAGTAGTGTCGGGACAGGGGGGCAAGAGACCCAGTACTTC. This sequence encodes CASSVGTGGQETQYF.

V gene TRBV6-1 combines with J gene TRBJ1-2; 7 bases align to TRBD1. The CDR3 loop spans 13 amino acids. Germline loops: CDR1 MNHNS, CDR2 SASEGT. J lost 5 bases, V lost 6 bases, and 6 bases had no gene match. The CDR3 here is CASRSGTAYGYTF. CDR3 DNA sequence: TGTGCCAGCAGATCCGGGACAGCGTATGGCTACACCTTC.